Listed here are 32 T cell receptor beta chains from one sample, sequenced in a study of blood T cell repertoires in COVID-19 (dated by TCRdb to the early 2020s). The method behind the library was the immunoSEQ multiplex PCR assay. TCRdb mirrors the immuneACCESS table, restricted to in-frame sequences. Some clones are absent from its copies; in checked studies, under half trace to an unresolved V gene, and the reason for the others is unknown. This sample has 300,000 or so clones in its table, and around 80% of those were observed once. The ten most abundant clones make up 0.95% to 1.5% of the sample. The sequencing sample was made of peripheral blood. Receptor source: a woman in her forties or fifties with acute or convalescent COVID-19.

The genes are TRBV9 and TRBJ2-1; 9 bases map to TRBD2. The CDR3 extends over 15 amino acids. Per germline, CDR1 SGDLS and CDR2 YYNGEE. V lost 2 bases and J lost 3; bases outside the gene matches: 3. CDR3 residues: CASSVSGSVYNEQFF. CDR3 in DNA: TGTGCCAGCAGCGTTAGCGGGAGCGTCTACAATGAGCAGTTCTTC.

The chain couples TRBV4-1 to TRBJ2-6, with 9 bases that match TRBD1. The CDR3 is made up of 18 amino acids. J was trimmed by 1 base and V by 4 bases; bases with no gene match: 8. CDR1 and CDR2 from the germline V gene are MGHRA and YSYEKL. CDR3 amino acids: CASSRGTGWKSGANVLTF. The CDR3 bases are TGCGCCAGCAGCCGAGGGACAGGGTGGAAATCTGGGGCCAACGTCCTGACTTTC.

Only one count was recorded for this clone. V usage is TRBV7-2 and J usage is TRBJ1-1; D is perhaps TRBD1 (6 bases). Trimming removed 8 bases at V and 3 bases at J, with 13 bases between. In germline, CDR1 is SGHTA, CDR2 FQGNSA. The CDR3 spans 13 residues. CDR3 region: CASGKQGDTEAFF. The CDR3 coding sequence is TGTGCCAGCGGCAAACAGGGAGACACTGAAGCTTTCTTT.

This clone has just one count. The chain has TRBV7-2 and TRBJ2-3, with 12 nucleotides matching TRBD2. V trimming: 3 bases; J trimming: 6 bases; junction bases outside the gene matches: 4. Germline-derived CDR1 and CDR2 are SGHTA and FQGNSA. This CDR3 contains 15 residues. The chain's CDR3 is CASSLTSGSWDTQYF. CDR3 DNA sequence: TGTGCCAGCAGCTTGACTAGCGGGAGTTGGGATACGCAGTATTTT.

The chain uses TRBV25-1 and TRBJ1-5; tentatively, D is TRBD1 (6 bases). From germline, CDR1 is MGHDK and CDR2 SYGVNS. CDR3 length equals 12 residues. Trimming shortened V by 6 bases and J by 7 bases, and 10 bases separated the two germline ends. CDR3 bases: TGTGCCAGCAGACAGGGTGGACAGCCCCAGCATTTT. It specifies CASRQGGQPQHF.

This clone was found a few times. This chain uses TRBV30 with TRBJ2-3, with D perhaps TRBD2 (5 bases). V dropped 5 bases and J dropped 2 bases, with 14 bases sitting between them. This CDR3 is 14 amino acids long. CDR1 and CDR2 (germline): GTSNPN, SVGIG (reference sequence). The CDR3 sequence is CAWGKSGYTDTQYF. The CDR3 nucleotides are TGTGCCTGGGGTAAGAGCGGATACACAGATACGCAGTATTTT.

This chain links TRBV7-8 with TRBJ2-1, with D possibly being TRBD2 (5 bases). Germline V gene data show CDR1 as SGHVS and CDR2 as FQNEAQ. CDR3 size: 13 residues. The germline V and J ends were trimmed by 5 bases and 10 bases, with 15 bases remaining between them. The CDR3 sequence: CASSIGRGWEQFF. In DNA form, the CDR3 reads TGTGCCAGCAGCATTGGACGGGGTTGGGAGCAGTTCTTC. The full variable domain, completed using reference TRBV7-8 and TRBJ2-1, is GAGVSQSPRYKVAKRGQDVALRCDPISGHVSLFWYQQALGQGPEFLTYFQNEAQLDKSGLPSDRFFAERPEGSVSTLKIQRTQQEDSAVYLCASSIGRGWEQFFGPGTRLTVL.

This chain uses TRBV9 with TRBJ2-1, with D possibly matching TRBD1 (6 bases). The CDR3 length is 18 residues. Germline values: CDR1 SGDLS, CDR2 YYNGEE. Trimming shortened V by 0 bases and J by 0 bases, and 16 bases separated the two germline ends. Here the CDR3 reads CASSVGVRTESSYNEQFF. CDR3 DNA: TGTGCCAGCAGCGTAGGAGTGCGGACAGAGAGCTCCTACAATGAGCAGTTCTTC.

For the CDR3, the DNA is TGTGCCAGCAGCCCAAGGTCAGGCAGGGACTACGAGCAGTACTTC. Translated, it gives CASSPRSGRDYEQYF. The chain carries TRBV11-2 and TRBJ2-7; D may be TRBD1 (5 bases). This CDR3 comprises 15 residues. Germline V lookup: CDR1 SGHAT, CDR2 FQNNGV. The V gene lost 5 bases and the J gene lost 3 bases, with 17 bases spanning the gap.

The V call is TRBV25-1, the J call TRBJ2-5, with TRBD1 matching 9 bases. The junction had 10 bases not matched to a gene; V was cut back by 6 bases and J by 5 bases. CDR1 and CDR2 (germline): MGHDK, SYGVNS. This CDR3 is 15 amino acids long. CDR3 residues: CASRVTDRGLETQYF. The CDR3, as DNA: TGTGCCAGCAGAGTCACGGACAGGGGATTGGAGACCCAGTACTTC.

This CDR3 is CASSLVVTPSSYNSPLHF. The CDR3 nucleotides read TGTGCCAGCAGCTTAGTCGTGACACCGAGCTCCTATAATTCACCCCTCCACTTT. The chain combines TRBV7-2 with TRBJ1-6; D call uncertain. The CDR3 has 18 residues. Germline V gene data show CDR1 as SGHTA and CDR2 as FQGNSA. The ends were cut back, 1 base at V and 0 bases at J, with 13 bases in the middle.

This clone was seen more than once but under ten times. CDR3 residues: CASTEGGLASYNEQFF. For the CDR3, the DNA is TGTGCCAGCACTGAGGGGGGGCTAGCGAGTTACAATGAGCAGTTCTTC. The J gene is TRBJ2-1, the V gene TRBV2, with D tentatively TRBD2 (7 bases). Trimming removed 7 bases at V and 4 bases at J, with 20 bases between. Per the germline V gene, CDR1 is SNHLY and CDR2 is FYNNEI. The CDR3 runs 16 residues.

V and J are TRBV5-5 and TRBJ1-3, with D unresolved. Germline V CDR1 and CDR2: SGHKS, YYEKEE (reference sequence). Trimming pared 7 bases from V and 0 bases from J, leaving 14 bases between. CDR3 length equals 15 residues. The chain's CDR3 is CASRLMTSSGNTIYF. The CDR3 nucleotides read TGTGCCAGCCGACTAATGACGAGCTCTGGAAACACCATATATTTT.

This rearrangement joins TRBV7-3 to TRBJ2-1; TRBD1 matches at 12 bases. The CDR3 is 20 amino acids. V trimming: 5 bases; J trimming: 3 bases; junction bases outside the gene matches: 17. Germline values: CDR1 SGHTA, CDR2 FQGTGA. CDR3 sequence (DNA): TGTGCCAGCAGCCTCTACCAAGGGACAGGGGGCGACGGGGGCTACAATGAGCAGTTCTTC. Translating it yields CASSLYQGTGGDGGYNEQFF.

The chain's CDR3 is CASSLDESSPLHF. CDR3 bases: TGTGCCAGCAGCTTGGATGAGAGCTCACCCCTCCACTTT. The rearrangement uses TRBV5-4 and TRBJ1-6, with D unclear. The germline V gene has CDR1 SGHNT and CDR2 YYREEE (reference sequence). V lost 0 bases and J 10 bases, leaving 8 bases between the germline ends. The CDR3 extends over 13 amino acids.

The V gene is TRBV15, the J gene TRBJ2-1; no clear D gene. The CDR3 covers 13 residues. CDR1 and CDR2 from the germline V gene are LNHNV and YYDKDF (reference sequence). V lost 7 bases and J lost 6, with 13 bases in between. In nucleotides, the CDR3 is TGTGCCACCACCCTATTTCCGGGCAATGAGCAGTTCTTC. Translation gives CATTLFPGNEQFF.

As for this clone: The identical CDR3 is also encoded by other nucleotide sequences in the sample. The V and J genes are TRBV6-5 and TRBJ1-1; no clear D gene. This CDR3 contains 14 residues. V shed 0 bases and J shed 1 base, with 6 bases lying between them. The germline V gene has CDR1 MNHEY and CDR2 SVGAGI. This CDR3 reads CASSYSRGNTEAFF. Here the CDR3 DNA reads TGTGCCAGCAGTTACTCGCGGGGGAACACTGAAGCTTTCTTT.

This clone was recorded once. This specimen includes other DNA sequences encoding the same CDR3. The chain has TRBV4-2 and TRBJ1-1, with a tentative D call TRBD1 (6 bases). The CDR3 sequence is 14 residues long. V lost 0 bases and J lost 1, with 6 bases in between. Germline V gene data show CDR1 as LGHNA and CDR2 as YNFKEQ. CDR3 protein: CASSQDRGNTEAFF. The CDR3 nucleotides are TGTGCCAGCAGCCAAGACAGGGGGAACACTGAAGCTTTCTTT.

This clone was recorded once. The chain couples TRBV9 to TRBJ1-1; possible D gene TRBD1, 6 bases. The CDR3 is 13 amino acids. V lost 9 bases to trimming and J lost 4 bases, with 16 bases between them. CDR1 is SGDLS and CDR2 is YYNGEE in the germline V gene. The CDR3 nucleotides read TGTGCCACCTCCGAAATCAGGGGCACTGAAGCTTTCTTT. Translated: CATSEIRGTEAFF.

The chain is built from TRBV7-9 and TRBJ1-2; 8 positions match TRBD1. There are 13 residues in the CDR3. Losses at the gene ends were 3 bases for V and 8 bases for J; bases not matched to a gene: 5. The germline V gene encodes CDR1 SEHNR and CDR2 FQNEAQ (reference sequence). The CDR3 loop reads CASSFGTGGGYTF. The CDR3 coding sequence is TGTGCCAGCAGCTTCGGGACAGGAGGCGGCTACACCTTC.

The chain combines TRBV18 with TRBJ1-1; the match to TRBD1 covers 7 bases. Germline V lookup: CDR1 KGHSH, CDR2 LQKENI. The length of the CDR3 is 14 residues. Trimming at V came to 3 bases and at J to 4 bases, leaving 5 bases not matched to a gene. The CDR3 loop is CASSPGTEGTEAFF. CDR3 in DNA: TGTGCCAGCTCACCGGGGACAGAGGGCACTGAAGCTTTCTTT.

The genes are TRBV6-1 and TRBJ2-5; D is perhaps TRBD1 (5 bases). The CDR3 loop spans 13 amino acids. The V end lost 1 base, the J end lost 5 bases, and 8 bases lay between the germline ends. Looked up from germline, CDR1 is MNHNS and CDR2 is SASEGT. The CDR3: CASSEGQRETQYF. The CDR3 region has the DNA TGTGCCAGCAGTGAAGGACAGAGGGAGACCCAGTACTTC.

This chain links TRBV28 with TRBJ2-3; 9 nucleotides agree with TRBD2. Trimming cost V 7 bases and J 8 bases; bases outside gene matches: 13. This CDR3 spans 15 amino acids. Per germline, CDR1 MDHEN and CDR2 SYDVKM. CDR3 nucleotides: TGTGCCAGCATCACCGGGGGGACTAGCCCGAGTACGCAGTATTTT. Translation gives CASITGGTSPSTQYF. The entire variable domain, with the rest obtained from reference TRBV28 and TRBJ2-3, is as follows: DVKVTQSSRYLVKRTGEKVFLECVQDMDHENMFWYRQDPGLGLRLIYFSYDVKMKEKGDIPEGYSVSREKKERFSLILESASTNQTSMYLCASITGGTSPSTQYFGPGTRLTVL.

The chain recombines TRBV6-5 with TRBJ2-5, with a tentative D call TRBD2 (5 bases). Trimming removed 7 bases from V and 3 bases from J, with 12 bases in between. Germline V gene lookup returns CDR1 MNHEY and CDR2 SVGAGI. The CDR3 contains 13 residues. For the CDR3, the DNA is TGTGCCAGCACCCCCACCGGGGAAGAGACCCAGTACTTC. Residues: CASTPTGEETQYF.

This chain joins TRBV20-1 and TRBJ2-7; tentatively, D is TRBD2 (6 bases). In germline, CDR1 is DFQATT, CDR2 SNEGSKA (reference sequence). This CDR3 has 11 amino acids. V was cut by 3 bases and J by 6 bases, with 9 bases left in between. CDR3 amino acids: CSARGGAEQYF. The CDR3 DNA reads TGCAGTGCTAGGGGAGGAGCCGAGCAGTACTTC.

The CDR3 nucleotides read TGTGCCAGCAGCATGGGACAGTATGGCTACACCTTC. Protein sequence: CASSMGQYGYTF. This chain uses TRBV2 with TRBJ1-2, with 7 bases aligning to TRBD1. The CDR3 spans 12 residues. CDR1 is SNHLY, CDR2 FYNNEI, per germline. Trimming removed 6 bases from V and 5 bases from J; junction bases left unmatched: 3. The full variable domain, in which reference TRBV2 and TRBJ1-2 provide the parts outside the CDR3, is EPEVTQTPSHQVTQMGQEVILRCVPISNHLYFYWYRQILGQKVEFLVSFYNNEISEKSEIFDDQFSVERPDGSNFTLKIRSTKLEDSAMYFCASSMGQYGYTFGSGTRLTVV.

The rearrangement joins TRBV29-1 to TRBJ2-7, with a possible D match to TRBD1 (6 bases). The CDR3 has 11 amino acids. Trimming removed 5 bases from V and 5 bases from J, with 10 bases in between. CDR1 is SQVTM and CDR2 is ANQGSEA in the germline V gene. The CDR3 sequence is CSVKQGHEQYV. CDR3 DNA sequence: TGCAGCGTTAAACAGGGACACGAGCAGTACGTC.

This sequence joins TRBV2 and TRBJ1-2; D is uncertain. CDR1 and CDR2 from the germline V gene are SNHLY and FYNNEI. The length of the CDR3 is 12 residues. V shed 3 bases and J shed 4 bases, with 6 bases lying between them. This chain's CDR3 is CASSERLYGYTF. The CDR3 DNA sequence: TGTGCCAGCAGTGAGAGGCTCTATGGCTACACCTTC.

The chain couples TRBV12-3 or TRBV12-4 to TRBJ2-5, with 11 bases identical to TRBD1. CDR3 size: 13 residues. V dropped 8 bases and J dropped 6; count of bases not matched to a gene: 5. For the CDR3, the DNA is TGTGCCAGCGGGGACAGGGGGACGCAGACCCAGTACTTC. Encoded protein: CASGDRGTQTQYF.

The chain has TRBV2 and TRBJ1-5, with D uncertain. Germline values: CDR1 SNHLY, CDR2 FYNNEI. CDR3 length equals 14 residues. V lost 7 bases and J 2 bases, leaving 12 bases between the germline ends. The chain's CDR3 is CASNFEGGNQPQHF. The CDR3 DNA is TGTGCCAGCAACTTCGAGGGTGGCAATCAGCCCCAGCATTTT.

The chain joins TRBV14 to TRBJ1-3; possible D gene TRBD1, 5 bases. The V end was cut by 4 bases, the J end by 1 base, with 17 bases between. The CDR3 sequence is 17 residues long. The germline gives CDR1 SGHDN, CDR2 FVKESK. The DNA of the CDR3 is TGTGCCAGCAGCCTCAAACCCAGGGAAACTTCTGGAAACACCATATATTTT. This translates into CASSLKPRETSGNTIYF.

The V and J genes are TRBV5-4 and TRBJ2-3; 7 nucleotides align to TRBD2. Germline V gene data show CDR1 as SGHNT and CDR2 as YYREEE (reference sequence). The J segment lost 2 bases and the V segment lost 0 bases, leaving 3 bases of the junction unmatched. This CDR3 is built from 15 residues. CDR3 nucleotide sequence: TGTGCCAGCAGCTTGGCAGCGGGGACCACAGATACGCAGTATTTT. Residues: CASSLAAGTTDTQYF.